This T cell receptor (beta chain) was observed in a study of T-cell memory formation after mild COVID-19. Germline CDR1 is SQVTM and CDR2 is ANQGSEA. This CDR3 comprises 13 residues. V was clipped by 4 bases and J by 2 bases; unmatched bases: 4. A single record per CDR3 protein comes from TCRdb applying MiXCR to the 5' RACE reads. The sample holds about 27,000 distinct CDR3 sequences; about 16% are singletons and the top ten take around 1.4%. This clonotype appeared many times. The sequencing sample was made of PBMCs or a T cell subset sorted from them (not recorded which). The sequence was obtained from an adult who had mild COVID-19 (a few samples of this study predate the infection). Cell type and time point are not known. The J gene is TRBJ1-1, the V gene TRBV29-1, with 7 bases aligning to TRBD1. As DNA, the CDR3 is TGCAGCGTTGCGGGACAGACCAACACTGAAGCTTTCTTT. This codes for CSVAGQTNTEAFF.